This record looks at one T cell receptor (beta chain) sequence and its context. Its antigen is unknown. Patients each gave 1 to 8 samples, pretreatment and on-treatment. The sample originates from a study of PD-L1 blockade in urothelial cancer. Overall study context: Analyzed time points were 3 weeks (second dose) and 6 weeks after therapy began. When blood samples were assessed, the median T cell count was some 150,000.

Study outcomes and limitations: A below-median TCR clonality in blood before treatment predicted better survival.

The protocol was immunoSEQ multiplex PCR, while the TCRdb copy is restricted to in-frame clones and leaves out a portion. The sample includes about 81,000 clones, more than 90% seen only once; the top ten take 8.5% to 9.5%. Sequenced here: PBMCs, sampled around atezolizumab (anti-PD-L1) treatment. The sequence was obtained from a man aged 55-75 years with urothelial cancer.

The CDR3 sequence: CASSFLLAGGPNEQFF. The CDR3 DNA reads TGTGCCAGCAGTTTCCTTCTAGCGGGGGGGCCCAATGAGCAGTTCTTC. The chain links TRBV6-5 to TRBJ2-1; 12 bases agree with TRBD2. V lost 4 bases, J lost 6 bases, and 7 bases stayed unmatched. The CDR3 sequence is 16 residues long. Germline values: CDR1 MNHEY, CDR2 SVGAGI.